This T cell receptor (beta chain) was identified in a study of blood T cells in healthy people across ages. Germline CDR1 reads SGDLS; CDR2 reads YYNGEE. The CDR3 totals 13 residues. A sample-barcoded 5' primer and a J-beta primer mix were used in a second PCR of about 7 to 12 cycles. Researchers report that each sample yielded at least 2.5 million CDR3-containing paired-end reads. Each CDR3 protein gets one entry after TCRdb re-called the 5' RACE reads with MiXCR. This table holds 540,000 or so distinct CDR3 sequences, 45% to 55% found once. Each of the donors had 9 to 10 milliliters of peripheral blood drawn into EDTA-treated Vacutainer tubes. RNA extraction gave at least 5.5 micrograms of total RNA per sample. Concerning this clonotype itself: A single base separates this from a much larger clone, so it may be a read error.

The sequenced sample was blood. This TCR came from a man of 80 years or more in good health. The chain employs TRBV9 and TRBJ1-2; TRBD1 might be the D (6 bases). In nucleotides, the CDR3 is TGTGCCAACAGCGTAGGACAGAACTATGGCTACACCTTC. It is translated as CANSVGQNYGYTF.